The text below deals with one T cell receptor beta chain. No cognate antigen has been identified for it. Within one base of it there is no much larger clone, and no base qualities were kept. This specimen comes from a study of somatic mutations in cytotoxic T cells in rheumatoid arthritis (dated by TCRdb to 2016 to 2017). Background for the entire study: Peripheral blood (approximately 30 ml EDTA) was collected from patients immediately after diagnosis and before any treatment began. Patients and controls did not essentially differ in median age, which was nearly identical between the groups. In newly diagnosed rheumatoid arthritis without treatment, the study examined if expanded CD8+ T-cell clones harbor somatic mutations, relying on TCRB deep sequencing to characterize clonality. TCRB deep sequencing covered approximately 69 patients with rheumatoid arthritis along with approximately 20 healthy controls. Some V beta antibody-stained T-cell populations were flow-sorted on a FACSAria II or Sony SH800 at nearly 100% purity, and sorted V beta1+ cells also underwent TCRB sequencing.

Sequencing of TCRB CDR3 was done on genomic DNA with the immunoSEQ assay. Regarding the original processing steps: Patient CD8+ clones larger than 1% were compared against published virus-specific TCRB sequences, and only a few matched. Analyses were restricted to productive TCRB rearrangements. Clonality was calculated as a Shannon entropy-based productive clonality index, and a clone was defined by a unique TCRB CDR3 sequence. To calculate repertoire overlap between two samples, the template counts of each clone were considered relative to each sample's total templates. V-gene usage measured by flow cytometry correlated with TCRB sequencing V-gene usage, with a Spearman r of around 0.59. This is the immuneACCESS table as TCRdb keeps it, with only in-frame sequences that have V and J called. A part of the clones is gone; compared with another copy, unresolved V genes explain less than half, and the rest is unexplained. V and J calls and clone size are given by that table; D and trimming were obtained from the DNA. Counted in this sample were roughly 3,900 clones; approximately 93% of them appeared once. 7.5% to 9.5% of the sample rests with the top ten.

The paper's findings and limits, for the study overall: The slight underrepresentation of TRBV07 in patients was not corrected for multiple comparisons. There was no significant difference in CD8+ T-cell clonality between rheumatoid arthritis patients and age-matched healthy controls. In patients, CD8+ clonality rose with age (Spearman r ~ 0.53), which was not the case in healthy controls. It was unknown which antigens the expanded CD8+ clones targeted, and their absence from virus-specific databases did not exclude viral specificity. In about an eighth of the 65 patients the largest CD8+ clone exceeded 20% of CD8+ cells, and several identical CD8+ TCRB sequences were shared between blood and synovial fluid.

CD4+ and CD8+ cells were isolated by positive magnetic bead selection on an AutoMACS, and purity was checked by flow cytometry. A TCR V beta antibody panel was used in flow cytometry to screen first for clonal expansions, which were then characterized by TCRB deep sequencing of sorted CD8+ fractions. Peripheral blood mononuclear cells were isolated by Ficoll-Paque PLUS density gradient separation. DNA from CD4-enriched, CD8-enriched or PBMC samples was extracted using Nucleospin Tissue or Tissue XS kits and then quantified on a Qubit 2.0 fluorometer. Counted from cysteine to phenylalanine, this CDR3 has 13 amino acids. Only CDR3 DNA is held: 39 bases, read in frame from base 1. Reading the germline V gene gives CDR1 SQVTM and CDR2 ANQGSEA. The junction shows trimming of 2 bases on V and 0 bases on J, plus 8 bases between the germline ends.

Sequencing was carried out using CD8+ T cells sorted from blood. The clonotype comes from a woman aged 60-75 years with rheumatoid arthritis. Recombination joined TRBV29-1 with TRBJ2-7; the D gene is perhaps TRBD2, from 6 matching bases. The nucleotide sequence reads TGCAGCGTTGAAACGGGGGACTCCTACGAGCAGTACTTC. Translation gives CSVETGDSYEQYF.